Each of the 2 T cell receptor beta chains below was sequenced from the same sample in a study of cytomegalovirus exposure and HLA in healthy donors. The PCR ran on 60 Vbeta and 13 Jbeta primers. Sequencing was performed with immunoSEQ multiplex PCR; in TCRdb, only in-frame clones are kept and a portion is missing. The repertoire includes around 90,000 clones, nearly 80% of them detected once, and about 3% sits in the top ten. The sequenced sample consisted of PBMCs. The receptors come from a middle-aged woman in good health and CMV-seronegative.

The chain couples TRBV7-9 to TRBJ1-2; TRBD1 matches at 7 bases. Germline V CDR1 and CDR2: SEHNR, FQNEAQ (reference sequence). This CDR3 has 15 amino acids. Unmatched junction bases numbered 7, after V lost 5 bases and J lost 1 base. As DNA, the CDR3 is TGTGCCAGCAGCCAGGGACAGCCACTTAACTATGGCTACACCTTC. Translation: CASSQGQPLNYGYTF.

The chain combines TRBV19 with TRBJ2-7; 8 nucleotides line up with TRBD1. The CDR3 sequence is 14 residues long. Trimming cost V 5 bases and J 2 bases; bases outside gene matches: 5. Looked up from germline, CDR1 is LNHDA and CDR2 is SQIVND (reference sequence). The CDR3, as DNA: TGTGCCAGTAGTCCGGGACAGGCTACCTACGAGCAGTACTTC. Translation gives CASSPGQATYEQYF.